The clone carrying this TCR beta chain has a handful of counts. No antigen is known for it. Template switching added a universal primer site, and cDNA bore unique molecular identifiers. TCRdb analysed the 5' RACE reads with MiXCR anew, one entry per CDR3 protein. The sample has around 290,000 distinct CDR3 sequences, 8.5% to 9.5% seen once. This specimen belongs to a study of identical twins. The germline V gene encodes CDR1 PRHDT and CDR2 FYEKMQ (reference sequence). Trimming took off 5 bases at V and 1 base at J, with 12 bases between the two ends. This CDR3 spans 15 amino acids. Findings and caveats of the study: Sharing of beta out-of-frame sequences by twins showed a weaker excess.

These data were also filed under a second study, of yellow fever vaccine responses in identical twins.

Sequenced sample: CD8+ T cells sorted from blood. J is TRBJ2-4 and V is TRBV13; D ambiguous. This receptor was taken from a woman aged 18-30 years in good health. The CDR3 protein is CASSPGPGAKNIQYF. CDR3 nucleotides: TGTGCCAGCAGCCCCGGACCTGGGGCCAAAAACATTCAGTACTTC.